This TCR beta chain was documented in a study of T cell clonality in common variable immunodeficiency. Overall study findings and caveats: Reportedly, TCR beta sequences from common variable immunodeficiency showed fewer deletions and N-nucleotide insertions. Compared with healthy controls, CVID subjects showed increased TCRbeta clonality, mostly in about a third.

CDR3 size: 15 residues. Trimming removed 5 bases from V and 2 bases from J; junction bases left unmatched: 7. Looked up from germline, CDR1 is SEHNR and CDR2 is FQNEAQ (reference sequence). Reduced serum IgG, IgA and/or IgM plus specific antibody deficiency defined CVID. Blood samples were heparinized, 5 to 8 ml per donor. Measured with immunoSEQ multiplex PCR; TCRdb has only the in-frame clones, and not every one. Observed in the sample are around 24,000 clones, none of them singletons. In its sample, this clone was seen many times. The antigen is not known. The read is 3 residues too short to cover the CDR3 end, so that end is filled in from the germline J gene.

This clonotype was sampled from a human donor with common variable immunodeficiency. The sample was peripheral blood mononuclear cells. The J gene is TRBJ2-3, the V gene TRBV7-9; 7 bases match TRBD2. CDR3 protein: CASSPGGGHTDTQYF. Partial CDR3 DNA: TGTGCCAGCAGCCCGGGAGGCGGGCACACAGATACG. The variable domain in full, completed from reference TRBV7-9 and TRBJ2-3, reads DTGVSQNPRHKITKRGQNVTFRCDPISEHNRLYWYRQTLGQGPEFLTYFQNEAQLEKSRLLSDRFSAERPKGSFSTLEIQRTEQGDSAMYLCASSPGGGHTDTQYFGPGTRLTVL.